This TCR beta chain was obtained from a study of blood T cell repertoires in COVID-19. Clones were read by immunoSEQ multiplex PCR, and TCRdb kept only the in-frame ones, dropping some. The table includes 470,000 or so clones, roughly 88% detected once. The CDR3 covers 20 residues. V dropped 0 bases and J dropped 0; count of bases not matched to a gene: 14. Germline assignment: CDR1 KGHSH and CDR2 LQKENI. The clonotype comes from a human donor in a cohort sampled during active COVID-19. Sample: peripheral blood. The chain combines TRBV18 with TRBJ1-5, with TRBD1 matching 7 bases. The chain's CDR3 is CASSPPEEGARVFSNQPQHF. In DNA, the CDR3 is TGTGCCAGCTCACCACCGGAGGAGGGGGCGAGGGTGTTTAGCAATCAGCCCCAGCATTTT.